The clone carrying this T cell receptor (beta chain) was seen a single time. The data were taken from a study of PD-1 blockade in classical Hodgkin lymphoma. Time point denoted: newly diagnosed, previously untreated cHL patient sample. This table comes from immunoSEQ multiplex PCR, and its TCRdb copy is limited to in-frame clones, with some not included. The data contain about 30,000 clones, 85% to 95% of them seen just once; the ten biggest clones take up about 2.5%. Trimming removed 5 bases from V and 5 bases from J; junction bases left unmatched: 4. Germline loops: CDR1 SGHAT, CDR2 FQDESV (reference sequence). The CDR3 is made up of 14 amino acids.

This sequence was found in a human donor with classical Hodgkin lymphoma. The sample comprised peripheral blood mononuclear cells (PBMCs). This chain links TRBV11-1 with TRBJ2-2, with 8 bases that match TRBD2. The DNA for the CDR3 is TGTGCCAGCAGCGCTAGCGGGTGGACCGGGGAGCTGTTTTTT. Residues: CASSASGWTGELFF.